A selection of T cell receptor beta chains follows, all from one sample in a study of graft-versus-host responses after intestinal transplantation. The antigens for these receptors are not known. Method: immunoSEQ multiplex PCR; TCRdb's copy keeps in-frame clones and lacks some. This sample has fewer than 150,000 clones, with just over 90% found just once. The material was unstimulated CD4+ T cells sorted from spleen or lymph node cells, obtained before intestinal transplant. These TCRs come from a human donor who received an intestinal transplant. Both conserved end residues are part of each CDR3. The order of the fields is V gene, D gene, J gene, CDR3 protein. The D gene is left open where the match is weak.

V gene: TRBV7-2; D gene: -; J gene: TRBJ2-7; CDR3 protein: CASSPDWGYEQYF
V gene: TRBV30; D gene: -; J gene: TRBJ2-7; CDR3 protein: CAWSVDGSYEQYF
V gene: TRBV9; D gene: -; J gene: TRBJ2-1; CDR3 protein: CASSVTALRTNEQFF
V gene: TRBV11-2; D gene: -; J gene: TRBJ2-3; CDR3 protein: CASSLVVSRTDTQYF
V gene: TRBV6-5; D gene: -; J gene: TRBJ2-5; CDR3 protein: CASSYSNSQGGETQYF
V gene: TRBV15; D gene: -; J gene: TRBJ1-5; CDR3 protein: CATSREGGYQPQHF
V gene: TRBV2; D gene: TRBD1; J gene: TRBJ2-1; CDR3 protein: CASSVGQGLREQFF
V gene: TRBV18; D gene: TRBD1; J gene: TRBJ2-5; CDR3 protein: CASSPPTGTGWEKTQYF
V gene: TRBV7-5; D gene: -; J gene: TRBJ1-5; CDR3 protein: CVRSLDRAYSNQPQHF
V gene: TRBV5-1; D gene: TRBD1; J gene: TRBJ2-7; CDR3 protein: CASTTGTGAYEQYF
V gene: TRBV5-1; D gene: TRBD2; J gene: TRBJ2-2; CDR3 protein: CASSPPGGDGELFF
V gene: TRBV10-3; D gene: -; J gene: TRBJ2-1; CDR3 protein: CAISGQGSYNEQFF
V gene: TRBV2; D gene: -; J gene: TRBJ1-1; CDR3 protein: CASSEERNTEAFF
V gene: TRBV11-2; D gene: -; J gene: TRBJ1-6; CDR3 protein: CASSLEPAGLSPLHF
V gene: TRBV19; D gene: -; J gene: TRBJ2-7; CDR3 protein: CASSIWDTRSSYEQYF
V gene: TRBV4-1; D gene: -; J gene: TRBJ1-3; CDR3 protein: CASSRDRIRGNTIYF
V gene: TRBV6-1; D gene: -; J gene: TRBJ1-2; CDR3 protein: CASRIDGYYGYTF
V gene: TRBV11-3; D gene: -; J gene: TRBJ2-1; CDR3 protein: CASSSPQGSYNEQFF
V gene: TRBV5-4; D gene: -; J gene: TRBJ2-1; CDR3 protein: CASLRWGSNEQFF
V gene: TRBV4-2; D gene: -; J gene: TRBJ2-3; CDR3 protein: CASSRQGTDTQYF
V gene: TRBV5-1; D gene: TRBD2; J gene: TRBJ2-5; CDR3 protein: CASSLTSGGRETQYF
V gene: TRBV5-4; D gene: -; J gene: -; CDR3 protein: CASSPTYTSYEQYF
V gene: TRBV6-6; D gene: -; J gene: TRBJ2-7; CDR3 protein: CASSYSNGVGEQYF
V gene: TRBV7-9; D gene: TRBD1; J gene: TRBJ1-1; CDR3 protein: CASTRGPAGGNTEAFF